Following are 23 T cell receptor beta chains from one sample sequenced in a study of spatial heterogeneity in lung cancer (dated by TCRdb to 2018 to 2020). Library creation used 5' RACE. The sequencer listed for this sample is NextSeq 500. TCRdb trimmed the raw reads at Q25, called clones with MiXCR and kept productive beta chains. Records with the same CDR3 protein are collapsed into one entry carrying the most frequent genes and DNA. This sample has 6,000 to 8,000 distinct CDR3 sequences in its table, and under 25% of those were observed once. The ten largest clones add up to roughly 18% of the sample. In the paper's terms, the time point label means: sample taken at primary tumor resection. For TCR sequencing, whole RNA was extracted from tumor and nontumor lung tissue, or from cryopreserved PBMC samples, and no cell sorting was done. Sample: PBMCs, taken at surgery. These receptors were collected from a female donor with early-stage non-small cell lung cancer.

This clonotype was counted between two and nine times. V gene TRBV6-5 combines with J gene TRBJ1-3; D unclear. The CDR3 is 11 residues long. The germline V and J ends were trimmed by 7 bases and 4 bases, with 5 bases remaining between them. Germline loops: CDR1 MNHEY, CDR2 SVGAGI. The CDR3 nucleotides are TGTGCCAGCACACAGGGAAACACCATATATTTT. Its protein is CASTQGNTIYF.

The rearrangement uses TRBV12-3 or TRBV12-4 and TRBJ1-5; D unresolved. V shed 5 bases and J shed 4 bases, with 12 bases lying between them. There are 14 residues in the CDR3. CDR3 in amino acids: CASSLNSGNQPQHF. The CDR3 DNA reads as TGTGCCAGCAGTCTCAACAGTGGTAATCAGCCCCAGCATTTT.

The rearrangement links TRBV3-1 to TRBJ2-3; D possibly corresponds to TRBD2 (6 bases). V shed 4 bases and J shed 6 bases, with 11 bases lying between them. The CDR3 covers 13 residues. CDR1 and CDR2 from the germline V gene are LGHDT and YNNKEL (reference sequence). Here the CDR3 reads CASSPSVSDTQYF. The CDR3, as DNA: TGTGCCAGCAGCCCTAGCGTGTCTGATACGCAGTATTTT.

By share, this clonotype counts as medium-sized. This rearrangement joins TRBV2 to TRBJ1-3, with a possible D match to TRBD1 (5 bases). CDR3 length equals 15 residues. Germline values: CDR1 SNHLY, CDR2 FYNNEI. Deletions cut 7 bases from V and 0 bases from J, with 13 bases between. The DNA for the CDR3 is TGTGCCAGCATCTTGACAGCAGCCTCTGGAAACACCATATATTTT. This codes for CASILTAASGNTIYF.

This clonotype was counted between two and nine times. The chain carries TRBV5-5 and TRBJ1-2; no definite D call. With 0 bases removed from V and 7 bases from J, the gap between germline ends came to 16 bases. Germline V gene data show CDR1 as SGHKS and CDR2 as YYEKEE (reference sequence). The CDR3 runs 15 residues. In DNA form, the CDR3 reads TGTGCCAGCAGCTTGGTTTTAAATACCCCCAGTGGCTACACCTTC. Protein product: CASSLVLNTPSGYTF.

This clonotype was detected ten times or more. V gene TRBV19 combines with J gene TRBJ2-2; D is undetermined. CDR3 size: 13 residues. CDR1 LNHDA and CDR2 SQIVND come from the germline V gene (reference sequence). V dropped 6 bases and J dropped 13 bases, with 18 bases sitting between them. The CDR3 DNA follows: TGTGCCAGTAGCTTAGTGGGCTCGCCGACGCTGTTTTTT. Its protein product is CASSLVGSPTLFF.

The chain uses TRBV6-1 and TRBJ1-1; D is ambiguous. V lost 6 bases and J 1 base, leaving 9 bases between the germline ends. CDR1 is MNHNS and CDR2 is SASEGT in the germline V gene. The CDR3 runs 13 residues. The CDR3 reads CASRLDQNTEAFF. The CDR3 DNA is TGTGCCAGCAGGTTAGACCAGAACACTGAAGCTTTCTTT.

This clonotype has a count of ten or more. The gene calls are TRBV20-1 and TRBJ1-1; tentative D call: TRBD1 (6 bases). The V gene's germline CDR1 is DFQATT and CDR2 SNEGSKA (reference sequence). The V and J ends lost 6 bases and 5 bases respectively, with 22 bases between them. CDR3 length: 15 residues. The DNA of the CDR3 is TGCAGTGCCCCGCACCCGGGGGGGGCGCGTACTGAAGCTTTCTTT. This encodes CSAPHPGGARTEAFF.

By sample share, this clonotype is medium-sized. This chain joins TRBV7-2 and TRBJ2-1; D is possibly TRBD1 (6 bases). The CDR3 spans 16 residues. Germline V gene lookup returns CDR1 SGHTA and CDR2 FQGNSA. V dropped 2 bases and J dropped 0 bases, with 11 bases sitting between them. CDR3 DNA: TGTGCCAGCAGCTTAAGGGGGATGAGCTCCTACAATGAGCAGTTCTTC. Translation gives CASSLRGMSSYNEQFF.

This chain uses TRBV5-1 with TRBJ1-1; no reliable D call. Germline V gene data show CDR1 as SGHRS and CDR2 as YFSETQ. The length of the CDR3 is 15 residues. V lost 0 bases and J 3 bases, leaving 12 bases between the germline ends. The CDR3 loop reads CASSLDAGSYTEAFF. CDR3 sequence (DNA): TGCGCCAGCAGCTTGGATGCAGGATCTTACACTGAAGCTTTCTTT.

In this sample, this clonotype turned up a few times. The genes are TRBV6-1 and TRBJ2-7, with D tentatively TRBD2 (6 bases). The CDR3 covers 13 residues. Trimming cost V 3 bases and J 4 bases, with 10 bases left between them. Germline V gene data show CDR1 as MNHNS and CDR2 as SASEGT. The CDR3 sequence: CASSDPGRYEQYF. The DNA for the CDR3 is TGTGCCAGCAGTGATCCGGGGAGGTACGAGCAGTACTTC.

In this sample, this clonotype is medium-sized. This sequence joins TRBV7-9 and TRBJ1-4; weak D call: TRBD1 (5 bases). The CDR3 runs 14 residues. V was pared by 5 bases and J by 8 bases, with 15 bases between. Germline lookup yields CDR1 SEHNR and CDR2 FQNEAQ (reference sequence). CDR3 amino acids: CASSDWRDVEKLFF. The CDR3 nucleotides read TGTGCCAGCAGCGACTGGAGGGACGTCGAAAAACTGTTTTTT.

By share of the sample, this clonotype is medium-sized (0.01 to 0.1%). V usage is TRBV10-2 and J usage is TRBJ2-1; D remains ambiguous. Between the trimmed V and J ends, which lost 5 bases and 3 bases, there was a span of 2 bases. CDR3 length equals 11 residues. Germline V gene lookup returns CDR1 WSHSY and CDR2 SAAADI. The CDR3 protein is CASSFYNEQFF. CDR3 DNA sequence: TGCGCCAGCAGTTTCTACAATGAGCAGTTCTTC.

This chain connects TRBV2 to TRBJ2-7; 8 bases are shared with TRBD1. Germline CDR1 is SNHLY and CDR2 is FYNNEI. The CDR3 extends over 14 amino acids. J was trimmed by 3 bases and V by 7 bases; bases with no gene match: 8. The CDR3 DNA is TGTGCCAGCATGGGGTGGACAGGGCACTACGAGCAGTACGTC. This sequence encodes CASMGWTGHYEQYV.

This chain connects TRBV7-9 to TRBJ2-3; D may match TRBD1 or TRBD2 (5 bases each). From germline, CDR1 is SEHNR and CDR2 FQNEAQ (reference sequence). The CDR3 is 15 residues long. V gave up 5 bases and J gave up 2 bases, with 14 bases separating them. The CDR3 DNA is TGTGCCAGCAGCCCCCCCCCCGGGGCCACAGATACGCAGTATTTT. This translates into CASSPPPGATDTQYF. Drawing the rest from reference TRBV7-9 and TRBJ2-3, the complete variable domain is DTGVSQNPRHKITKRGQNVTFRCDPISEHNRLYWYRQTLGQGPEFLTYFQNEAQLEKSRLLSDRFSAERPKGSFSTLEIQRTEQGDSAMYLCASSPPPGATDTQYFGPGTRLTVL.

This clonotype was picked up many times. The chain uses TRBV12-5 and TRBJ2-3, with a tentative D call TRBD2 (6 bases). This CDR3 contains 17 residues. The germline gives CDR1 LGHNT, CDR2 FRNRAP. Trimming removed 5 bases at V and 3 bases at J, with 21 bases between. In DNA, the CDR3 is TGTGCTAGTGGTGGGGACTCGGGGGAGGTCTTTACAGATACGCAGTATTTT. This gives the protein CASGGDSGEVFTDTQYF.

The chain recombines TRBV4-1 with TRBJ2-6; D ambiguous. Between the trimmed V and J ends, which lost 0 bases and 2 bases, there was a span of 2 bases. The length of the CDR3 is 14 residues. The germline CDR1 and CDR2 sequences are MGHRA and YSYEKL. The CDR3 sequence: CASSQDPGANVLTF. CDR3 in DNA: TGCGCCAGCAGCCAAGATCCTGGGGCCAACGTCCTGACTTTC.

The rearrangement uses TRBV2 and TRBJ2-1, with TRBD1 as a possible D gene (6 bases). The CDR3 is made up of 13 amino acids. V gave up 4 bases and J gave up 7 bases, with 11 bases separating them. The V gene's germline CDR1 is SNHLY and CDR2 FYNNEI. CDR3 residues: CASSVQGRNEQFF. The CDR3 DNA is TGTGCCAGCAGTGTGCAGGGGCGGAATGAGCAGTTCTTC.

In its sample, this clonotype is medium-sized. This chain joins TRBV2 and TRBJ1-5; no clear D. Germline V gene lookup returns CDR1 SNHLY and CDR2 FYNNEI. The CDR3 is made up of 15 amino acids. V lost 6 bases and J 2 bases, leaving 14 bases between the germline ends. CDR3 nucleotides: TGTGCCAGCAGCCCCGGAGGGTGGGGCAATCAGCCCCAGCATTTT. Translation gives CASSPGGWGNQPQHF.

CDR3 sequence reads: CASSLGGVTDTQYF. The CDR3 nucleotides are TGTGCCAGCAGCTTGGGGGGTGTCACAGATACGCAGTATTTT. The chain combines TRBV7-6 with TRBJ2-3, with a weak D call TRBD2 (6 bases). V lost 3 bases and J lost 2, with 9 bases in between. Germline CDR1 is SGHVS and CDR2 is FNYEAQ. This CDR3 is built from 14 residues. The full variable domain, with the rest looked up from reference TRBV7-6 and TRBJ2-3, is GAGVSQSPRYKVTKRGQDVALRCDPISGHVSLYWYRQALGQGPEFLTYFNYEAQQDKSGLPNDRFSAERPEGSISTLTIQRTEQRDSAMYRCASSLGGVTDTQYFGPGTRLTVL.

A remark on this clonotype: Possible read error: a much larger clone is one base away. The chain uses TRBV5-1 and TRBJ2-3, with 8 bases lining up with TRBD2. This CDR3 is 15 amino acids long. Germline-derived CDR1 and CDR2 are SGHRS and YFSETQ. Losses at the gene ends were 4 bases for V and 4 bases for J; bases not matched to a gene: 8. This CDR3 reads CASSPGETSADTQYF. CDR3 in DNA: TGCGCCAGCAGCCCCGGAGAGACTAGCGCAGATACGCAGTATTTT.

The genes are TRBV18 and TRBJ2-7; 10 bases agree with TRBD1. The germline CDR1 and CDR2 sequences are KGHSH and LQKENI. CDR3 length: 14 amino acids. V trimming: 6 bases; J trimming: 2 bases; junction bases outside the gene matches: 4. Here the CDR3 DNA reads TGTGCCAGCTCCCAGGGACAGGGGACCTACGAGCAGTACTTC. This codes for CASSQGQGTYEQYF. Variable domain in full (rest from reference TRBV18 and TRBJ2-7): NAGVMQNPRHLVRRRGQEARLRCSPMKGHSHVYWYRQLPEEGLKFMVYLQKENIIDESGMPKERFSAEFPKEGPSILRIQQVVRGDSAAYFCASSQGQGTYEQYFGPGTRLTVT.

By frequency in the sample, this clonotype is medium-sized. The rearrangement uses TRBV7-6 and TRBJ1-6; 8 nucleotides line up with TRBD1. After removal of 6 bases from V and 9 bases from J, the junction contained 7 bases not matched to a gene. This CDR3 has 14 amino acids. Germline V lookup: CDR1 SGHVS, CDR2 FNYEAQ. CDR3 protein: CASRRTGRTSPLHF. CDR3 DNA sequence: TGTGCCAGCAGGAGGACAGGGAGGACTTCACCCCTCCACTTT.